Shown below are 19 T cell receptor beta chains from a single sample sequenced in a study of T cell responses to AZD1222 COVID-19 vaccine. TCRdb keeps only in-frame clones here, not all; method: immunoSEQ multiplex PCR. The data show about 68,000 clones, about four fifths seen once. The sequences come from peripheral blood, collected on day 0 of AZD1222 vaccination. These receptors all stem from an adult in good health.

The J gene is TRBJ2-5, the V gene TRBV21-1; the table's D call TRBD1 went unverified against the DNA. TRBV21-1 is termed a pseudogene. This CDR3 is built from 19 residues. CDR3 region: CASSKGWLSQVNSKETQYF. CDR3 DNA sequence: TGTGCCAGCAGCAAAGGGTGGTTATCTCAGGTCAACAGTAAAGAGACCCAGTACTTC.

The chain joins TRBV19 to TRBJ1-5; the D is unclear. Germline-derived CDR1 and CDR2 are LNHDA and SQIVND (reference sequence). This CDR3 is built from 15 residues. Trimming shortened V by 3 bases and J by 3 bases, and 12 bases separated the two germline ends. The CDR3 DNA reads TGTGCCAGTAGTATGTTAGATTGGGACAATCAGCCCCAGCATTTT. Protein: CASSMLDWDNQPQHF.

The gene calls are TRBV5-4 and TRBJ2-3; TRBD2 matches 7 bases. V shed 4 bases, J shed 3 bases, and the junction held 8 bases outside the gene matches. The CDR3 loop spans 15 amino acids. The V gene's germline CDR1 is SGHNT and CDR2 YYREEE (reference sequence). CDR3 in amino acids: CASSRPREGTDTQYF. Here the CDR3 DNA reads TGTGCCAGCAGCCGACCCAGGGAGGGTACAGATACGCAGTATTTT.

This chain connects TRBV7-9 to TRBJ1-2; D remains unclear. This CDR3 is built from 13 residues. The V gene's germline CDR1 is SEHNR and CDR2 FQNEAQ (reference sequence). Between the trimmed V and J ends, which lost 5 bases and 8 bases, there was a span of 15 bases. DNA for the CDR3: TGTGCCAGCAGCCACGCCGGACCGGGAGGCTACACCTTC. Translation gives CASSHAGPGGYTF. Together with reference TRBV7-9 and TRBJ1-2, the CDR3 gives the full variable domain: DTGVSQNPRHKITKRGQNVTFRCDPISEHNRLYWYRQTLGQGPEFLTYFQNEAQLEKSRLLSDRFSAERPKGSFSTLEIQRTEQGDSAMYLCASSHAGPGGYTFGSGTRLTVV.

This sequence joins TRBV2 and TRBJ1-4; D is unclear. Trimming took 6 bases from V and 15 from J, leaving 14 bases between them. The CDR3 contains 11 residues. Germline values: CDR1 SNHLY, CDR2 FYNNEI. The DNA for the CDR3 is TGTGCCAGCAGACGGAACCTTCGGATGTTTTTT. This sequence encodes CASRRNLRMFF.

The chain combines TRBV6-1 with TRBJ2-6, with D possibly matching TRBD1 (5 bases). The CDR3 is 17 residues long. Germline assignment: CDR1 MNHNS and CDR2 SASEGT. The ends were cut back, 0 bases at V and 3 bases at J, with 12 bases in the middle. This CDR3 is CASSEAVGAYGANVLTF. CDR3 nucleotides: TGTGCCAGCAGTGAAGCGGTAGGGGCCTATGGGGCCAACGTCCTGACTTTC.

The V and J genes are TRBV5-6 and TRBJ1-5, with D perhaps matching TRBD1 (6 bases). V shed 1 base and J shed 5 bases, with 13 bases lying between them. Germline V lookup: CDR1 SGHDT, CDR2 YYEEEE. The CDR3 has 15 amino acids. CDR3 bases: TGTGCCAGCAGCTTGAGGACAGTAATAGATCAGCCCCAGCATTTT. Translation: CASSLRTVIDQPQHF.

The chain joins TRBV6-1 to TRBJ1-6, with TRBD1 matching 9 bases. CDR3 length: 17 residues. Germline lookup yields CDR1 MNHNS and CDR2 SASEGT. V lost 3 bases and J lost 4; bases outside the gene matches: 7. The CDR3, as DNA: TGTGCCAGCAGTGAGGGGGACAGGGCCTATTATAATTCACCCCTCCACTTT. This encodes CASSEGDRAYYNSPLHF.

This clone has only a few counts. The CDR3 DNA reads TGCGCCAGCAGCCAAGATCTAGCCCCCACAGATACGCAGTATTTT. Protein: CASSQDLAPTDTQYF. The chain employs TRBV4-1 and TRBJ2-3; D perhaps matches TRBD2 (5 bases). Germline CDR1 is MGHRA and CDR2 is YSYEKL. V was shortened by 0 bases and J by 2 bases, with 9 bases between the two germline ends. The CDR3 loop spans 15 amino acids.

V and J are TRBV18 and TRBJ2-1, with TRBD1 matching over 8 bases. The germline V gene encodes CDR1 KGHSH and CDR2 LQKENI. This CDR3 has 16 residues. The junction had 5 bases not matched to a gene; V was cut back by 4 bases and J by 0 bases. The CDR3 region is CASSRSTGASYNEQFF. The DNA of the CDR3 is TGTGCCAGCTCACGCTCGACAGGGGCCTCCTACAATGAGCAGTTCTTC.

This clone was counted a few times. This sequence joins TRBV4-1 and TRBJ2-2, with 13 bases lining up with TRBD2. Germline loops: CDR1 MGHRA, CDR2 YSYEKL. J lost 1 base, V lost 4 bases, and 6 bases had no gene match. The CDR3 extends over 18 amino acids. The CDR3 reads CASSLRLAGGRNTGELFF. The CDR3 coding sequence is TGCGCCAGCAGCCTCCGACTAGCGGGGGGCCGGAACACCGGGGAGCTGTTTTTT.

The rearrangement uses TRBV10-3 and TRBJ1-6, with 7 bases fitting TRBD1. After removal of 10 bases from V and 11 bases from J, the junction contained 14 bases not matched to a gene. The CDR3 contains 14 residues. Germline V gene data show CDR1 as ENHRY and CDR2 as SYGVKD. DNA of the CDR3: TGTGCCACAGGGGACAGAACAAAATCGGCACCCCTCCACTTT. Encoded protein: CATGDRTKSAPLHF.

The V and J genes are TRBV5-1 and TRBJ1-5, with D unresolved. This CDR3 is built from 13 residues. The V gene's germline CDR1 is SGHRS and CDR2 YFSETQ. Trimming shortened V by 4 bases and J by 7 bases, and 12 bases separated the two germline ends. DNA for the CDR3: TGCGCCAGCAGCCCGCAGGTGGGGCAGCCCCAGCATTTT. Amino acids: CASSPQVGQPQHF.

This clone was counted once. The genes are TRBV3-1 (or the pseudogene TRBV3-2) and TRBJ2-7; 7 positions match TRBD1. V gave up 1 base and J gave up 3 bases; unmatched junction bases: 6. The germline CDR1 and CDR2 sequences are LGHDT and YNNKEL (reference sequence). This CDR3 is 15 amino acids long. CDR3 DNA sequence: TGTGCCAGCAGCCAAGGCGGACAGGTAGGCTACGAGCAGTACTTC. Its protein is CASSQGGQVGYEQYF.

The gene calls are TRBV4-1 and TRBJ1-5, with 7 bases fitting TRBD1. The trim removed 0 bases at V and 2 bases at J, leaving 7 bases unmatched. The CDR3 totals 17 residues. Germline CDR1 reads MGHRA; CDR2 reads YSYEKL. CDR3 loop: CASSQENPGQGNQPQHF. The CDR3 DNA sequence: TGCGCCAGCAGCCAAGAAAATCCTGGACAGGGCAATCAGCCCCAGCATTTT.

The chain couples TRBV6-2 or TRBV6-3 to TRBJ1-1; TRBD1 agrees at 8 bases. The length of the CDR3 is 14 residues. Losses at the gene ends were 4 bases for V and 5 bases for J; bases not matched to a gene: 6. The germline gives CDR1 MNHEY, CDR2 SVGEGT. In DNA form, the CDR3 reads TGTGCCAGCAGTTTGACAGGGGAGGGGACTGAAGCTTTCTTT. Protein: CASSLTGEGTEAFF.

The chain has TRBV7-9 and TRBJ2-6; D ambiguous. The CDR3 is made up of 16 amino acids. Deletions cut 5 bases from V and 0 bases from J, with 11 bases between. Germline-derived CDR1 and CDR2 are SEHNR and FQNEAQ (reference sequence). This CDR3 is CASSPANPSGANVLTF. The CDR3 DNA reads as TGTGCCAGCAGCCCGGCCAACCCCTCTGGGGCCAACGTCCTGACTTTC.

CDR3 DNA sequence: TGCAGTGCTAGTAACACGCTAAGCAATCAGCCCCAGCATTTT. This codes for CSASNTLSNQPQHF. J is TRBJ1-5 and V is TRBV20-1; the D is unclear. The CDR3 covers 14 residues. V lost 3 bases, J lost 1 base, and 10 bases lay in between. The V gene's germline CDR1 is DFQATT and CDR2 SNEGSKA (reference sequence).

The gene calls are TRBV28 and TRBJ2-3, with D maybe TRBD2 (6 bases). The CDR3 is made up of 15 amino acids. The germline V and J ends were trimmed by 6 bases and 0 bases, with 13 bases remaining between them. In germline, CDR1 is MDHEN, CDR2 SYDVKM. The CDR3 coding sequence is TGTGCCAGCAGCCCGGGACTCCTAAGCACAGATACGCAGTATTTT. This encodes CASSPGLLSTDTQYF.